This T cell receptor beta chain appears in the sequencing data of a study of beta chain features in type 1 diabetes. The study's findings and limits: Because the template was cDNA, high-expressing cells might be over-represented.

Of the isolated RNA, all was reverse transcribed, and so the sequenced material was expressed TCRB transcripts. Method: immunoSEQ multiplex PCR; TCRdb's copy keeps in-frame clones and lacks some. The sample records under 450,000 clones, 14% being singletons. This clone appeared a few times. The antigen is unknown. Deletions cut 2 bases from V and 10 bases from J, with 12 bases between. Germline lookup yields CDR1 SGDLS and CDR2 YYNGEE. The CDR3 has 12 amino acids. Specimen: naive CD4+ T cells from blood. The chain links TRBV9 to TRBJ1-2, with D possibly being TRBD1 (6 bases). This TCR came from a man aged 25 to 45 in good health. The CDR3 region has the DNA TGTGCCAGCAGCGTGTTGGACAGACACTACACCTTC. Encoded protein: CASSVLDRHYTF.